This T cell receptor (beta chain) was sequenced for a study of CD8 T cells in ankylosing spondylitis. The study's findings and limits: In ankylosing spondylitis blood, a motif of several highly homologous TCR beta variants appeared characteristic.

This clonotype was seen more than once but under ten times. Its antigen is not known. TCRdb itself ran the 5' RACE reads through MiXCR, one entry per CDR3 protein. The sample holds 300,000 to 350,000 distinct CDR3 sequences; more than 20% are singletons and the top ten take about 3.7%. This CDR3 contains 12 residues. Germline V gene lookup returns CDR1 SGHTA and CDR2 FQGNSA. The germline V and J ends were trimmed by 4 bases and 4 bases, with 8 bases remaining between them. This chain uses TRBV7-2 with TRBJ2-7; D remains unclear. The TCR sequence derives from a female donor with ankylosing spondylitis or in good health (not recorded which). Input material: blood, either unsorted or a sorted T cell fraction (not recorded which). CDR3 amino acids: CASSSVGYEQYF. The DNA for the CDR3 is TGTGCCAGCAGCTCAGTGGGTTACGAGCAGTACTTC.